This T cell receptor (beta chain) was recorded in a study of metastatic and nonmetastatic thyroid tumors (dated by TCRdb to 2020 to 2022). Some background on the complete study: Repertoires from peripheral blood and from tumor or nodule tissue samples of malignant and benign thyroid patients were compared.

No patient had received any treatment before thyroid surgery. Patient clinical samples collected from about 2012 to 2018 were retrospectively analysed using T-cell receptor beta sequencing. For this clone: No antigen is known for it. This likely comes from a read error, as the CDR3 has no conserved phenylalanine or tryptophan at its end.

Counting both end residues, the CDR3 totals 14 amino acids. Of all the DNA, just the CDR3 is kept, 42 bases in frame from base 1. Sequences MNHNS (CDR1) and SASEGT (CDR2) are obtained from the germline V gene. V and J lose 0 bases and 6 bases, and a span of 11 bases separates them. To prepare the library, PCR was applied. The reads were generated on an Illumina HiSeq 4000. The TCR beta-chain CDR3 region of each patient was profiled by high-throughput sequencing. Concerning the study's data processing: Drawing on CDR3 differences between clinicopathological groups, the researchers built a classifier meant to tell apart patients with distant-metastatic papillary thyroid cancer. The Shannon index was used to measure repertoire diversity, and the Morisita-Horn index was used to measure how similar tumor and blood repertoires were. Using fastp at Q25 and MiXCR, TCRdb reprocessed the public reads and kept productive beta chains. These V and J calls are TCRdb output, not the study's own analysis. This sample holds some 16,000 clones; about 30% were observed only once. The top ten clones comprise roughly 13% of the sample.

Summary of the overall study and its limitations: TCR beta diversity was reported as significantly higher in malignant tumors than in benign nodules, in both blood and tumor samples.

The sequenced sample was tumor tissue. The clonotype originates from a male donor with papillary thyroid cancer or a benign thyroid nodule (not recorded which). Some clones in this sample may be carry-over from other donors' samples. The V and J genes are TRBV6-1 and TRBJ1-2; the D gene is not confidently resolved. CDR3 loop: CASSEAPGSHGYTY. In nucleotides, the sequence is TGTGCCAGCAGTGAAGCGCCGGGGAGTCATGGCTACACCTAC.